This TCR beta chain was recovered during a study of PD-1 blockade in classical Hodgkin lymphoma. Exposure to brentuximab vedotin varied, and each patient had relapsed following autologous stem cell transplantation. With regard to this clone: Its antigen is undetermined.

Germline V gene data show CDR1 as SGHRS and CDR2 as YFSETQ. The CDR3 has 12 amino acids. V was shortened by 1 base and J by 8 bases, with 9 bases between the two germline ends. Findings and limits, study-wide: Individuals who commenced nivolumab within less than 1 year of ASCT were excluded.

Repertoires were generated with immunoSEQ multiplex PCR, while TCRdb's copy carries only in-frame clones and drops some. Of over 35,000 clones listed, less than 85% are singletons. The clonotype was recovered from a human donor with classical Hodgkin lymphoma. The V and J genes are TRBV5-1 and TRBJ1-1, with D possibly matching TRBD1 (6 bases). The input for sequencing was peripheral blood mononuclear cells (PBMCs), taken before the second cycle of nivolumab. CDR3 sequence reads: CASSLMQGEAFF. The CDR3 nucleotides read TGCGCCAGCAGCTTGATGCAGGGGGAAGCTTTCTTT.